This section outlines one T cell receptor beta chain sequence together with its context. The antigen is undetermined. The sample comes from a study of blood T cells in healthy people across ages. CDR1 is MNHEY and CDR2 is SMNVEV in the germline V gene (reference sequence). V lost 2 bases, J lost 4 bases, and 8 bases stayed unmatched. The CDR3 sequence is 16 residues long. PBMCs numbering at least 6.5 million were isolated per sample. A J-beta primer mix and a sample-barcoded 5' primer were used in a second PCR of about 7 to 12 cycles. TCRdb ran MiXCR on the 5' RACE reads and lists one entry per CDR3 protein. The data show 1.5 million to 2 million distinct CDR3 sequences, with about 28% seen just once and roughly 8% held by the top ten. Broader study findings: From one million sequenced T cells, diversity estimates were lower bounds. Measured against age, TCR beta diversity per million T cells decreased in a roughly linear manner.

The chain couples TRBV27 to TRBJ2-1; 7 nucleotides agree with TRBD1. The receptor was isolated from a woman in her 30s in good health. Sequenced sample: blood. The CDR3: CASSLDPDRAYNEQFF. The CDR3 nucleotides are TGTGCCAGCAGTTTAGATCCCGACAGGGCATACAATGAGCAGTTCTTC.